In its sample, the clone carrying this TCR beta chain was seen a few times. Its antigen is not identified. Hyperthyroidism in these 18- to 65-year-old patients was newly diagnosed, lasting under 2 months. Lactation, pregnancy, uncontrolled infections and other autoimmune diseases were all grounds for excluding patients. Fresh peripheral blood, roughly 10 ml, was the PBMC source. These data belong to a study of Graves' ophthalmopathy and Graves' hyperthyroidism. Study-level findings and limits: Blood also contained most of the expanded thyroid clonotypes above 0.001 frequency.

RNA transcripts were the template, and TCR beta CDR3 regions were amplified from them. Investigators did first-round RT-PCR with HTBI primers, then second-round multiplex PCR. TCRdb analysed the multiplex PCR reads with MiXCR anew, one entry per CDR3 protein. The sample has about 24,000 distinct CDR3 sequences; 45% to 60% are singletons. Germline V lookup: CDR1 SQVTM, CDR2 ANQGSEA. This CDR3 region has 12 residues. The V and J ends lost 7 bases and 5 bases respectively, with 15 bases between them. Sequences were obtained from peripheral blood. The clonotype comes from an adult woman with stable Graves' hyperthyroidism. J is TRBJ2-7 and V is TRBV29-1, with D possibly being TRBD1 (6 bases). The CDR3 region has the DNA TGCAGCGCCGAGGGGGAATCGCACGAGCAGTACTTC. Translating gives CSAEGESHEQYF.